These 14 T cell receptor beta chains originate from one sample sequenced in a study of cytotoxic CD8 clonotypes in ibrutinib-treated CLL. Clones were sequenced by immunoSEQ multiplex PCR, and TCRdb holds only the in-frame ones, with some missing. Of tens of thousands of clones in the sample, less than 60% were seen once. The specimen comprised PBMCs, sampled before ibrutinib treatment. Receptor source: a human donor with chronic lymphocytic leukemia.

The chain has TRBV5-1 and TRBJ2-7, with 7 bases aligning to TRBD2. This CDR3 has 17 residues. Germline loops: CDR1 SGHRS, CDR2 YFSETQ. Unmatched junction bases numbered 15, after V lost 4 bases and J lost 2 bases. The CDR3 protein is CASSPTGGGRGAYEQYF. The CDR3 bases are TGCGCCAGCAGCCCCACCGGGGGAGGGCGGGGTGCCTACGAGCAGTACTTC. The full variable domain, in which reference TRBV5-1 and TRBJ2-7 provide the parts outside the CDR3, is KAGVTQTPRYLIKTRGQQVTLSCSPISGHRSVSWYQQTPGQGLQFLFEYFSETQRNKGNFPGRFSGRQFSNSRSEMNVSTLELGDSALYLCASSPTGGGRGAYEQYFGPGTRLTVT.

This clone occurred a few times. The chain links TRBV5-1 to TRBJ2-2; D perhaps matches TRBD2 (5 bases). The CDR3 has 15 amino acids. Per the germline V gene, CDR1 is SGHRS and CDR2 is YFSETQ. V lost 4 bases and J 4 bases, leaving 14 bases between the germline ends. CDR3 DNA sequence: TGCGCCAGCAGCCTGGGGTCGGCGGGCACCGGGGAGCTGTTTTTT. The encoded protein is CASSLGSAGTGELFF.

This clone was counted between two and nine times. The genes are TRBV11-2 and TRBJ1-1; D perhaps matches TRBD1 (5 bases). Germline values: CDR1 SGHAT, CDR2 FQNNGV. The CDR3 sequence is 12 residues long. With 3 bases removed from V and 5 bases from J, the gap between germline ends came to 7 bases. The DNA for the CDR3 is TGTGCCAGCAGCTTCGGGGGAACTGAAGCTTTCTTT. Translation: CASSFGGTEAFF.

The rearrangement links TRBV9 to TRBJ1-2; weak D call: TRBD1 (5 bases). The CDR3 is made up of 14 amino acids. Germline V gene sequence: CDR1 SGDLS, CDR2 YYNGEE. Trimming cost V 4 bases and J 4 bases, with 14 bases left between them. The CDR3 DNA follows: TGTGCCAGCAGCTTTGGAACAGGTTTCTATGGCTACACCTTC. This sequence encodes CASSFGTGFYGYTF.

The V gene is TRBV13, the J gene TRBJ2-1; D unclear. Between the trimmed V and J ends, which lost 2 bases and 4 bases, there was a span of 9 bases. The CDR3 is made up of 14 amino acids. The germline V gene has CDR1 PRHDT and CDR2 FYEKMQ (reference sequence). DNA for the CDR3: TGTGCCAGCAGCTTATATCCGGAGTACAATGAGCAGTTCTTC. It is translated as CASSLYPEYNEQFF. Filled out from reference TRBV13 and TRBJ2-1, the complete variable domain reads AAGVIQSPRHLIKEKRETATLKCYPIPRHDTVYWYQQGPGQDPQFLISFYEKMQSDKGSIPDRFSAQQFSDYHSELNMSSLELGDSALYFCASSLYPEYNEQFFGPGTRLTVL.

V usage is TRBV5-6 and J usage is TRBJ2-7; a possible D gene is TRBD2 (5 bases). The CDR3 is 13 amino acids. V lost 2 bases to trimming and J lost 5 bases, with 11 bases between them. The V gene's germline CDR1 is SGHDT and CDR2 YYEEEE. This CDR3 reads CASSFPGSHEQYF. As DNA, the CDR3 is TGTGCCAGCAGCTTCCCGGGGTCCCACGAGCAGTACTTC.

The chain couples TRBV12-5 to TRBJ2-2; weak D call: TRBD2 (6 bases). The CDR3 sequence is 14 residues long. Germline assignment: CDR1 LGHNT and CDR2 FRNRAP. V gave up 3 bases and J gave up 5 bases, with 10 bases separating them. The chain's CDR3 is CASGLYGGTGELFF. The CDR3 DNA follows: TGTGCTAGTGGTTTATACGGAGGGACCGGGGAGCTGTTTTTT.

The CDR3 DNA is TGTGCCAGCAGCATAGGATCGGTGGATACGCAGTATTTT. It translates to CASSIGSVDTQYF. The chain recombines TRBV7-3 with TRBJ2-3; D unresolved. CDR1 and CDR2 (germline): SGHTA, FQGTGA. V gave up 5 bases and J gave up 6 bases, with 12 bases separating them. CDR3 size: 13 residues.

This clone is medium-sized within its sample. The rearrangement links TRBV7-9 to TRBJ1-1, with TRBD1 as a possible D gene (6 bases). V was pared by 5 bases and J by 4 bases, with 17 bases between. CDR1 SEHNR and CDR2 FQNEAQ come from the germline V gene (reference sequence). This CDR3 is 15 amino acids long. The CDR3 DNA follows: TGTGCCAGCAGCGGCTCAGGGGTTATAGGCACTGAAGCTTTCTTT. Amino acid sequence: CASSGSGVIGTEAFF.

This chain uses TRBV5-4 with TRBJ1-2; the D is unclear. Germline V gene sequence: CDR1 SGHNT, CDR2 YYREEE (reference sequence). V lost 2 bases to trimming and J lost 1 base, with 9 bases between them. This CDR3 is 14 amino acids long. The CDR3 here is CASSFGPGNYGYTF. The CDR3, as DNA: TGTGCCAGCAGCTTTGGACCGGGTAACTATGGCTACACCTTC.

This rearrangement joins TRBV19 to TRBJ1-5; 7 bases match TRBD1. This CDR3 is built from 17 residues. Per germline, CDR1 LNHDA and CDR2 SQIVND (reference sequence). The trim removed 3 bases at V and 0 bases at J, leaving 8 bases unmatched. DNA of the CDR3: TGTGCCAGTAGTATTCGGGGACAGACTTATAGCAATCAGCCCCAGCATTTT. This sequence encodes CASSIRGQTYSNQPQHF. The full variable domain, with the rest looked up from reference TRBV19 and TRBJ1-5, is DGGITQSPKYLFRKEGQNVTLSCEQNLNHDAMYWYRQDPGQGLRLIYYSQIVNDFQKGDIAEGYSVSREKKESFPLTVTSAQKNPTAFYLCASSIRGQTYSNQPQHFGDGTRLSIL.

The chain links TRBV7-2 to TRBJ1-1, with a tentative D call TRBD1 (5 bases). The germline V gene encodes CDR1 SGHTA and CDR2 FQGNSA. V was shortened by 3 bases and J by 11 bases, with 13 bases between the two germline ends. The CDR3 spans 12 residues. CDR3 sequence: CASSFGAPRAFF. The DNA of the CDR3 is TGTGCCAGCAGCTTTGGGGCTCCTCGGGCTTTCTTT.

This chain joins TRBV21-1 and TRBJ2-7; the tabulated D call, TRBD1, remains unverified against the DNA. TRBV21-1 is classified as a pseudogene. The CDR3 length is 10 residues. The CDR3 loop reads CAAGLYEQYF. As DNA, the CDR3 is TGTGCAGCAGGGTTGTACGAGCAGTACTTC.

V gene TRBV7-9 combines with J gene TRBJ2-3; 11 bases are a match to TRBD1. CDR1 and CDR2 (germline): SEHNR, FQNEAQ (reference sequence). V shed 4 bases, J shed 2 bases, and the junction held 2 bases outside the gene matches. The CDR3 consists of 15 residues. The CDR3 loop is CASSSDRGLTDTQYF. The CDR3 region has the DNA TGTGCCAGCAGCTCGGACAGGGGGCTCACAGATACGCAGTATTTT.